This passage covers 12 T cell receptor beta chains from one sample sequenced in a study of beta chain features in type 1 diabetes. No antigen has been assigned to these receptors. Every isolated RNA sample was fully reverse transcribed, so sequencing captured expressed TCRB transcripts. Data came from immunoSEQ multiplex PCR; TCRdb stores just in-frame clones and leaves some out. Of about 700,000 clones listed, roughly an eighth are singletons. Study-wide results and caveats: Researchers report that Type 1 diabetes patients had moderately but significantly shorter TCRB CDR3s across all four CD4+ subsets.

Sequencing was performed on naive CD4+ T cells from blood. These receptors all come from a man younger than 35 with type 1 diabetes.

This clone was picked up a small number of times. The rearrangement links TRBV10-3 to TRBJ2-3; D may be TRBD1 (6 bases). With 2 bases removed from V and 6 bases from J, the gap between germline ends came to 18 bases. The germline CDR1 and CDR2 sequences are ENHRY and SYGVKD. The CDR3 consists of 16 residues. DNA for the CDR3: TGTGCCATCAGTGAGGACGGTCCTCAGGGGTTTGATACGCAGTATTTT. Translated: CAISEDGPQGFDTQYF.

This clone was counted only a few times. The V and J genes are TRBV29-1 and TRBJ2-7; 7 bases match TRBD1. The V segment lost 6 bases and the J segment 1 base; nucleotides outside the gene matches: 6. The CDR3 spans 13 residues. Germline V CDR1 and CDR2: SQVTM, ANQGSEA. The CDR3 DNA follows: TGCAGCGTCCGGACAGGTAAATCCTACGAGCAGTACTTC. Translated: CSVRTGKSYEQYF.

The V call is TRBV27, the J call TRBJ2-7; the match to TRBD1 covers 11 bases. Germline values: CDR1 MNHEY, CDR2 SMNVEV (reference sequence). This CDR3 is built from 15 residues. J lost 3 bases, V lost 6 bases, and 7 bases had no gene match. The CDR3 nucleotides are TGTGCCAGCAGCCTAACGGGGACAGGGGGCTACGAGCAGTACTTC. It specifies CASSLTGTGGYEQYF.

This clone was observed a few times. The J gene is TRBJ2-7, the V gene TRBV19; 8 nucleotides agree with TRBD1. Germline CDR1 reads LNHDA; CDR2 reads SQIVND (reference sequence). The CDR3 consists of 15 residues. Trimming cost V 5 bases and J 2 bases; bases outside gene matches: 8. The CDR3: CASSDRGHRTYEQYF. In nucleotides, the CDR3 is TGTGCCAGTAGTGACAGGGGCCACCGAACCTACGAGCAGTACTTC. The full variable domain, in which reference TRBV19 and TRBJ2-7 provide the parts outside the CDR3, is DGGITQSPKYLFRKEGQNVTLSCEQNLNHDAMYWYRQDPGQGLRLIYYSQIVNDFQKGDIAEGYSVSREKKESFPLTVTSAQKNPTAFYLCASSDRGHRTYEQYFGPGTRLTVT.

This chain connects TRBV2 to TRBJ2-7, with TRBD1 matching 7 bases. Trimming cost V 7 bases and J 0 bases; bases outside gene matches: 6. The CDR3 has 14 amino acids. Germline CDR1 SNHLY, CDR2 FYNNEI. The CDR3 DNA is TGTGCCAGCACAGGGACAGAAGACTCCTACGAGCAGTACTTC. Translating it yields CASTGTEDSYEQYF.

The CDR3 DNA reads TGTGCCAGCAGCTCAAGCGGGGGGCTCACAGATACGCAGTATTTT. It specifies CASSSSGGLTDTQYF. The V and J genes are TRBV7-8 and TRBJ2-3; 9 bases are a match to TRBD2. In germline, CDR1 is SGHVS, CDR2 FQNEAQ. The CDR3 length is 15 residues. V shed 4 bases, J shed 2 bases, and the junction held 4 bases outside the gene matches.

This clone was recorded a few times. V is TRBV19 and J is TRBJ1-1; D perhaps matches TRBD1 (5 bases). Between the trimmed V and J ends, which lost 5 bases and 5 bases, there was a span of 15 bases. CDR1 is LNHDA, CDR2 SQIVND, per germline (reference sequence). CDR3 length: 14 amino acids. CDR3 coding DNA: TGTGCCAGTAGTCTCCGGGGCCCGGGAACTGAAGCTTTCTTT. Protein sequence: CASSLRGPGTEAFF.

J is TRBJ1-1 and V is TRBV15; no reliable D call. Trimming removed 0 bases from V and 1 base from J, with 6 bases in between. The CDR3 sequence is 14 residues long. The germline V gene encodes CDR1 LNHNV and CDR2 YYDKDF (reference sequence). The CDR3 protein is CATSRDAGNTEAFF. The CDR3 nucleotides are TGTGCCACCAGCAGAGATGCGGGGAACACTGAAGCTTTCTTT.

The V call is TRBV7-2, the J call TRBJ2-2; no reliable D call. Between the trimmed V and J ends, which lost 2 bases and 1 base, there was a span of 5 bases. Looked up from germline, CDR1 is SGHTA and CDR2 is FQGNSA. The CDR3 is 14 amino acids. The CDR3 protein is CASSLRQNTGELFF. The DNA for the CDR3 is TGTGCCAGCAGCTTACGACAGAACACCGGGGAGCTGTTTTTT.

J is TRBJ2-6 and V is TRBV7-9, with D hard to call. The CDR3 runs to 15 residues. Trimming pared 1 base from V and 0 bases from J, leaving 4 bases between. Germline CDR1 is SEHNR and CDR2 is FQNEAQ (reference sequence). The CDR3 nucleotides read TGTGCCAGCAGCTTAGGGAGCTCTGGGGCCAACGTCCTGACTTTC. Protein product: CASSLGSSGANVLTF.

This clone was counted a few times. The chain links TRBV5-1 to TRBJ2-2; D perhaps matches TRBD1 (6 bases). The V and J ends lost 2 bases and 6 bases respectively, with 11 bases between them. Germline V lookup: CDR1 SGHRS, CDR2 YFSETQ. The CDR3 is 14 amino acids. CDR3 sequence: CASSLVQGAGELFF. CDR3 coding DNA: TGCGCCAGCAGCTTAGTACAGGGAGCCGGGGAGCTGTTTTTT.

This clone was counted only a few times. This sequence joins TRBV28 and TRBJ2-5; 9 bases are a match to TRBD1. Trimming cost V 5 bases and J 9 bases; bases outside gene matches: 13. Germline values: CDR1 MDHEN, CDR2 SYDVKM. The CDR3 is made up of 15 amino acids. Here the CDR3 reads CASSIGTGTPTSQYF. The CDR3 nucleotides are TGTGCCAGCAGTATTGGGACAGGGACCCCTACATCCCAGTACTTC.